This TCR beta chain appears in the sequencing data of a study of T cells after yellow fever vaccination. Findings and limits, study-wide: Weaker overall, the secondary response nonetheless peaked faster (day 5 versus 15). Reappearance after the booster was observed for most primary-vaccination clones (roughly 96% CD4, just over 85% CD8). Overall, a small share of clonotypes was seen in both CD4 and CD8 compartments.

In this sample, this clonotype turned up a few times. Its cognate antigen is unknown. One entry per CDR3 protein, called by TCRdb with MiXCR from the 5' RACE reads. The sample has roughly 400,000 distinct CDR3 sequences, about 17% seen once. This receptor was obtained from a man aged 18 to 29 who received the YFV17D yellow fever vaccine. Here the sequenced sample was PBMCs, taken before the yellow fever booster vaccination.

The CDR3 nucleotides are TGCGCCAGCAGCTGGGGGACAGGGTTCGGGGAGCAGTACTTC. It is translated as CASSWGTGFGEQYF. The V and J genes are TRBV5-1 and TRBJ2-7; 9 bases fit TRBD1. From germline, CDR1 is SGHRS and CDR2 YFSETQ. The CDR3 length is 14 residues. J lost 7 bases, V lost 3 bases, and 8 bases had no gene match.